This TCR beta chain appears in the sequencing data of a study of shared clonotypes between healthy human individuals. With V trimmed by 0 bases and J by 7 bases, 2 bases remained unmatched. The CDR3 totals 14 residues. The V gene's germline CDR1 is SGHDT and CDR2 YYEEEE. Sorted-subset replicate PCRs used about 0.2 ug DNA, about 30,000 T cell genomes. Sequencing was performed with immunoSEQ multiplex PCR; in TCRdb, only in-frame clones are kept and a portion is missing. The table has about 690,000 clones, around 91% seen once. The J gene is TRBJ2-7, the V gene TRBV5-6, with 12 bases aligning to TRBD1. Source material: memory CD8+ T cells from PBMCs. Subset of the sample: CD45RO+ cells pooled with CCR7-negative TemRA cells. The receptor was derived from a man aged 18 to 35 in good health. Some clones in this sample may be carry-over from other donors' samples. The CDR3 reads CASSLGDRGQEQYF. Written as DNA, the CDR3 is TGTGCCAGCAGCTTGGGGGACAGGGGGCAAGAGCAGTACTTC. The whole variable domain, remainder taken from reference TRBV5-6 and TRBJ2-7, is DAGVTQSPTHLIKTRGQQVTLRCSPKSGHDTVSWYQQALGQGPQFIFQYYEEEERQRGNFPDRFSGHQFPNYSSELNVNALLLGDSALYLCASSLGDRGQEQYFGPGTRLTVT.